The entry below describes one T cell receptor beta chain. The sample originates from a study of T cell changes during pregnancy in multiple sclerosis. The CDR3 totals 13 residues. Per germline, CDR1 SGHKS and CDR2 YYEKEE (reference sequence). Method: immunoSEQ multiplex PCR; TCRdb's copy keeps in-frame clones and lacks some. This sample carries about 40,000 clones, 75% to 95% of them seen once, and the ten largest clones take approximately 0.44%. The TCR was taken from a female donor with multiple sclerosis, enrolled in a pregnancy study. The sample consisted of CD4+ T cells from peripheral blood mononuclear cells, taken in the third trimester of pregnancy. The V call is TRBV5-5, the J call TRBJ2-5, with D tentatively TRBD1 (5 bases). Near its end, the DNA agrees better with TRBJ2-7, so the J call may be wrong. CDR3 sequence reads: CASSLAGHYEQYF. The CDR3 nucleotides are TGTGCCAGCAGCTTGGCAGGGCACTACGAGCAGTACTTC.